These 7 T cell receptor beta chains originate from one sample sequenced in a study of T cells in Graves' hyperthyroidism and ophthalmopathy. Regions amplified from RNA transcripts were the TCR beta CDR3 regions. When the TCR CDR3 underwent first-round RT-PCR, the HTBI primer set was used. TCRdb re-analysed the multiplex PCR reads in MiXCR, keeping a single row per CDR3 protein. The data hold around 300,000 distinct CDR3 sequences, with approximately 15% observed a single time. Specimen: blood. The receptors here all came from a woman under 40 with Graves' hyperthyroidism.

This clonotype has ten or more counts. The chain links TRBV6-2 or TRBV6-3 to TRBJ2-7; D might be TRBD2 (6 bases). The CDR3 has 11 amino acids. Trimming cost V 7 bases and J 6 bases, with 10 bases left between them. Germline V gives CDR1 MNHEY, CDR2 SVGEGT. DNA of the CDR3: TGTGCCAGCACCCACGGGGGCGAGCAGTACTTC. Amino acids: CASTHGGEQYF.

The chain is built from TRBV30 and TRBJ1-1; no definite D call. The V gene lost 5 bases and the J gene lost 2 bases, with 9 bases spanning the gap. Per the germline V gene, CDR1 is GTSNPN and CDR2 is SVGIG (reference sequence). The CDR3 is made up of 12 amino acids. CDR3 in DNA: TGTGCCTGGGGGCAGTTAAACACTGAAGCTTTCTTT. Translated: CAWGQLNTEAFF.

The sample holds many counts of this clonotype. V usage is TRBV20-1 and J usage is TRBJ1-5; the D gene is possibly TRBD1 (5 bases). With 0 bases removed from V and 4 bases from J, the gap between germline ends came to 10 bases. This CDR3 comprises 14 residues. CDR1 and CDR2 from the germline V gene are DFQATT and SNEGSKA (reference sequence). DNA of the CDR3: TGCAGTGCTAGAGATGACAGACCTAATCAGCCCCAGCATTTT. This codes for CSARDDRPNQPQHF.

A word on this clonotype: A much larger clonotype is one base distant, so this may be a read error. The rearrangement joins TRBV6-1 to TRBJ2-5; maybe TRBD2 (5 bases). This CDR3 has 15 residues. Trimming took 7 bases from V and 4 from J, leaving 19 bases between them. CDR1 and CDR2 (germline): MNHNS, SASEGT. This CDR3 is CASTKEGFRRETQYF. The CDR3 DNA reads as TGTGCCAGCACAAAAGAGGGCTTCCGGAGAGAGACCCAGTACTTC.

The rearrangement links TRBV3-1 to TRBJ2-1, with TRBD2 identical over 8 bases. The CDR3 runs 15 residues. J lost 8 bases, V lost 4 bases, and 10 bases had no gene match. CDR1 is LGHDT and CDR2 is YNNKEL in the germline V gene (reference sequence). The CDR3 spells CASSPASSGAYEQFF. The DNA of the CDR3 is TGTGCCAGCAGCCCCGCGAGTAGCGGGGCTTATGAGCAGTTCTTC.

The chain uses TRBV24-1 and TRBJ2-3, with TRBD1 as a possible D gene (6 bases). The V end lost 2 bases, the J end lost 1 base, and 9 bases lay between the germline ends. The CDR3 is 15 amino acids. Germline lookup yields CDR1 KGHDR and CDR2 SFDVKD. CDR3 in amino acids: CATSDWGQCTDTQYF. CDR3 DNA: TGTGCCACCAGTGATTGGGGGCAGTGCACAGATACGCAGTATTTT.

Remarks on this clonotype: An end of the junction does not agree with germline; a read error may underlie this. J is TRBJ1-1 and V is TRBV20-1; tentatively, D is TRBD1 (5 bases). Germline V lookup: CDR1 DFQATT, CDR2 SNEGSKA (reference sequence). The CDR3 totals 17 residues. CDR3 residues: CSARAQRAMPPDTEASF. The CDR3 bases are TGCAGTGCTAGAGCTCAACGGGCTATGCCCCCGGACACTGAAGCTTCCTTT.